The entry below describes one T cell receptor (beta chain). The method was immunoSEQ multiplex PCR; TCRdb's version includes in-frame clones alone and lacks a portion of them. The table records roughly 150,000 clones, under 90% of them present only once. The sample belongs to a study of blood T cell repertoires in COVID-19. V was trimmed by 4 bases and J by 7 bases, leaving 12 bases between them. Germline CDR1 and CDR2: SGHDT and YYEEEE. This CDR3 spans 13 amino acids. V gene TRBV5-6 combines with J gene TRBJ2-4, with D tentatively TRBD2 (7 bases). Sequencing input: peripheral blood. The receptor was isolated from a woman aged 80 or over with acute or convalescent COVID-19. CDR3 nucleotide sequence: TGTGCCAGCAGCACAGGGACTACGAACATTCAGTACTTC. Translating gives CASSTGTTNIQYF. Together with reference TRBV5-6 and TRBJ2-4, the CDR3 gives the full variable domain: DAGVTQSPTHLIKTRGQQVTLRCSPKSGHDTVSWYQQALGQGPQFIFQYYEEEERQRGNFPDRFSGHQFPNYSSELNVNALLLGDSALYLCASSTGTTNIQYFGAGTRLSVL.